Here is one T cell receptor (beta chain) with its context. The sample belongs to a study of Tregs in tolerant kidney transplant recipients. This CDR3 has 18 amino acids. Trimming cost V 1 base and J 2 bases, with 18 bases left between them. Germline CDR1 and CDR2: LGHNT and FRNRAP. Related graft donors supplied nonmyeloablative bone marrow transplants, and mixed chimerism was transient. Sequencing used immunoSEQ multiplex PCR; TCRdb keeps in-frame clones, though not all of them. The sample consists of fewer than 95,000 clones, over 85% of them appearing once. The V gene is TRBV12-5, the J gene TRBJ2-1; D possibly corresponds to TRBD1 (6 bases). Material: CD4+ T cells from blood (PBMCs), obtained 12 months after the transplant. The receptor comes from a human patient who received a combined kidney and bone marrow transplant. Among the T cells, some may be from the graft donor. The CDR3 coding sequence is TGTGCTAGTGGTTTGGACCCCTACACAGGGCAAACCTACAATGAGCAGTTCTTC. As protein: CASGLDPYTGQTYNEQFF.